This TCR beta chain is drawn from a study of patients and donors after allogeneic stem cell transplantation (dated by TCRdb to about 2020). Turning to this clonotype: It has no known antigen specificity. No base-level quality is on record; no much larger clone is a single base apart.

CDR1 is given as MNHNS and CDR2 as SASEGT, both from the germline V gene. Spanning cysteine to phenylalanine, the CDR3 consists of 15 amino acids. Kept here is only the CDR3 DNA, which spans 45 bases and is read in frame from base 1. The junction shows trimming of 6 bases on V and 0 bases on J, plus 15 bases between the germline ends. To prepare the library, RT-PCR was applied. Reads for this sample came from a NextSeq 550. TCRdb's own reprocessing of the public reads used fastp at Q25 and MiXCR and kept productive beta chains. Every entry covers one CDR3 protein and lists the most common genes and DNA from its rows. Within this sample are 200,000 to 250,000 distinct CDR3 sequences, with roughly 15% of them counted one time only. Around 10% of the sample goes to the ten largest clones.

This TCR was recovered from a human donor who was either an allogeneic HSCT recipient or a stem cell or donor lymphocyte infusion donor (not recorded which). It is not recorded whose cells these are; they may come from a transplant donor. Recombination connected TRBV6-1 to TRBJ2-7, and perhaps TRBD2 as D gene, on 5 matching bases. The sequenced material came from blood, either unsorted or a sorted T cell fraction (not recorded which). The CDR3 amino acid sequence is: CASSGSSGYSYEQYF. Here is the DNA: TGTGCCAGCAGCGGGTCGAGCGGTTACTCCTACGAGCAGTACTTC.